The rows below give T cell receptor beta chains drawn from one sample of a study of blood T cell repertoires in COVID-19. The protocol was immunoSEQ multiplex PCR, while the TCRdb copy is restricted to in-frame clones and leaves out a portion. The profile shows some 180,000 clones, approximately 86% of them singletons. The sequencing sample was made of PBMCs or T cells enriched from blood (not recorded which). The receptors originated from a middle-aged woman in a cohort exposed to, infected with or recovered from COVID-19 (not recorded which). CDR3s leave out the opening cysteine and the closing phenylalanine or tryptophan. A D gene is named only where the DNA matches it firmly. Clone size is shown for a subset of rows, as once, few, many or a class of expanded clone.

d_gene: TRBD1
abundance: few
len: 13
v_gene: TRBV28
CDR3aa: ASATGGRLNYGYT

d_gene: TRBD1
abundance: few
len: 15
v_gene: TRBV25-1
CDR3aa: ASSSRVLGQADNEQF

d_gene: NA
abundance: few
len: 12
v_gene: TRBV6-4
CDR3aa: ASSDSSGGGELF

d_gene: TRBD1
abundance: NA
len: 12
v_gene: TRBV2
CDR3aa: ASSGQGAQETQY

d_gene: NA
abundance: NA
len: 14
v_gene: TRBV5-6
CDR3aa: ASSSSHYTVYQPQH

d_gene: NA
abundance: NA
len: 14
v_gene: TRBV10-3
CDR3aa: AISESLGVSGNTIY

d_gene: NA
abundance: NA
len: 14
v_gene: TRBV5-8
CDR3aa: ASSVTYRVRKTEAF

d_gene: TRBD2
abundance: NA
len: 13
v_gene: TRBV5-6
CDR3aa: ASSRGLAGGGEQY

d_gene: NA
abundance: NA
len: 12
v_gene: TRBV6-2/TRBV6-3
CDR3aa: ASSYRGVLSPLH

d_gene: NA
abundance: once
len: 9
v_gene: TRBV12-3/TRBV12-4
CDR3aa: ASSFGFEQY

d_gene: TRBD1
abundance: NA
len: 13
v_gene: TRBV27
CDR3aa: ASSLDRGFQETQY

d_gene: TRBD2
abundance: once
len: 11
v_gene: TRBV3-1/TRBV3-2
CDR3aa: ASSPTSGNEQY

d_gene: TRBD2
abundance: once
len: 14
v_gene: TRBV5-4
CDR3aa: ASSPASGNAWETQY

d_gene: NA
abundance: NA
len: 14
v_gene: TRBV5-6
CDR3aa: ASSLGQGEPYNEQF

d_gene: TRBD1
abundance: NA
len: 15
v_gene: TRBV24-1
CDR3aa: ATSDRDRGGLSGELF

d_gene: NA
abundance: NA
len: 12
v_gene: TRBV5-1
CDR3aa: ASSLQGEEETQY

d_gene: TRBD1
abundance: NA
len: 15
v_gene: TRBV28
CDR3aa: ASTNLGRDRGSYEQY

d_gene: TRBD1
abundance: once
len: 14
v_gene: TRBV15
CDR3aa: ATSNRGPRSNQPQH

d_gene: NA
abundance: NA
len: 12
v_gene: TRBV6-1
CDR3aa: ASRGRGLAEKLF

d_gene: NA
abundance: once
len: 14
v_gene: TRBV5-6
CDR3aa: ASSLAYEANNQPQH

d_gene: NA
abundance: NA
len: 12
v_gene: TRBV28
CDR3aa: ASSSRFGNQPQH

d_gene: NA
abundance: NA
len: 13
v_gene: TRBV2
CDR3aa: ASSEGLRGSYGYT

d_gene: TRBD1
abundance: NA
len: 13
v_gene: TRBV5-4
CDR3aa: ASSGGQGGAYEQY

d_gene: TRBD2
abundance: NA
len: 15
v_gene: TRBV5-1
CDR3aa: ASSLGAGLAATDTQY

d_gene: NA
abundance: NA
len: 11
v_gene: TRBV3-1/TRBV3-2
CDR3aa: ASGLVSSYEQY

d_gene: NA
abundance: NA
len: 11
v_gene: TRBV19
CDR3aa: ASSTSGANEQF

d_gene: TRBD2
abundance: NA
len: 12
v_gene: TRBV4-1
CDR3aa: ASSPSLAGNEQF

d_gene: NA
abundance: NA
len: 13
v_gene: TRBV7-2
CDR3aa: ASSPEGGRMEKLF

d_gene: NA
abundance: NA
len: 13
v_gene: TRBV19
CDR3aa: ASSPGGRLNSPLH

d_gene: NA
abundance: NA
len: 16
v_gene: TRBV7-7
CDR3aa: ASSPPHSTGQPNTEAF

d_gene: NA
abundance: NA
len: 11
v_gene: TRBV24-1
CDR3aa: ATSVGSTDTQY

d_gene: NA
abundance: NA
len: 10
v_gene: TRBV12-3/TRBV12-4
CDR3aa: ASSLSGNEQF

d_gene: NA
abundance: NA
len: 13
v_gene: TRBV28
CDR3aa: ASSRTISGANVLT

d_gene: TRBD1
abundance: NA
len: 14
v_gene: TRBV18
CDR3aa: ASSGTGKRLNYGYT

d_gene: NA
abundance: NA
len: 10
v_gene: TRBV4-1
CDR3aa: ASSQSGDTQY

d_gene: NA
abundance: NA
len: 13
v_gene: TRBV4-1
CDR3aa: ASSHPQGLSYGYT

d_gene: TRBD2
abundance: once
len: 16
v_gene: TRBV4-3
CDR3aa: ASSQFGTSGRGDYEQY